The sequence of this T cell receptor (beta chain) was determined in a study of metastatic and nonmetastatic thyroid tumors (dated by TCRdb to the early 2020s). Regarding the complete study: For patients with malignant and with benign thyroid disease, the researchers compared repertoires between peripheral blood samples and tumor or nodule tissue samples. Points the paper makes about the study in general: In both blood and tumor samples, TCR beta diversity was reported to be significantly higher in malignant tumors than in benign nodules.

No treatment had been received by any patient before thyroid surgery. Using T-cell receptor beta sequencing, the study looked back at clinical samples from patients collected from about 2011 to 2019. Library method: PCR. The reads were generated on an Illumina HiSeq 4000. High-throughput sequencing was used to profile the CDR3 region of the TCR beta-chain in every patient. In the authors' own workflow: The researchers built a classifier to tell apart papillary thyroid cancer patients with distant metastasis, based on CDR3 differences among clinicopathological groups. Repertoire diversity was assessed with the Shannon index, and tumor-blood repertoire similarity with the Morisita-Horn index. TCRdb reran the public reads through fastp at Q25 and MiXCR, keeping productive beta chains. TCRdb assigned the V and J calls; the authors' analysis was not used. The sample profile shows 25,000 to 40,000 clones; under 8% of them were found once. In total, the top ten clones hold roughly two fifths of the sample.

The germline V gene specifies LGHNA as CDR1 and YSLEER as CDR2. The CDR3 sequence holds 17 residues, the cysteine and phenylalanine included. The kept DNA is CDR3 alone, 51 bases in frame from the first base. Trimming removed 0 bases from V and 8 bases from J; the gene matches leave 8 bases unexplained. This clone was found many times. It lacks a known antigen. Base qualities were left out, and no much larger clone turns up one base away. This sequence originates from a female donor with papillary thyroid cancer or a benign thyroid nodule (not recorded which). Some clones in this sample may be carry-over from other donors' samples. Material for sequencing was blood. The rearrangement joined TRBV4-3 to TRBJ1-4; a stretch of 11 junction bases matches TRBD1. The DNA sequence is TGCGCCAGCAGCCAAGATCATGGACAGGGGGCAGGAGAAAAACTGTTTTTT. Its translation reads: CASSQDHGQGAGEKLFF.